This record looks at one TCR beta chain sequence and its context. The antigen is unknown. The record originates from a study of PD-L1 blockade in urothelial cancer. Overall study context: Patients had undergone 0 to 3 prior chemotherapy regimens.

Clones were sequenced by immunoSEQ multiplex PCR, and TCRdb holds only the in-frame ones, with some missing. The sample holds around 70,000 clones, roughly 88% seen once. Stated time point: pretreatment peripheral blood. Enrolled patients showed locally advanced or metastatic urothelial carcinoma. Findings and caveats of the study: Better progression-free and overall survival followed lower pretreatment blood clonality.

Germline-derived CDR1 and CDR2 are SNHLY and FYNNEI. The length of the CDR3 is 11 residues. The V and J ends lost 6 bases and 6 bases respectively, with 9 bases between them. This rearrangement joins TRBV2 to TRBJ2-7, with D unclear. The input for sequencing was PBMCs, taken around atezolizumab (anti-PD-L1) treatment. This TCR came from a man between 65 and 85 years old with urothelial cancer. CDR3 bases: TGTGCCAGCAGCGCCGTCGGCGAGCAGTACTTC. Protein: CASSAVGEQYF. Using reference TRBV2 and TRBJ2-7 for the parts outside the CDR3, the full variable domain is EPEVTQTPSHQVTQMGQEVILRCVPISNHLYFYWYRQILGQKVEFLVSFYNNEISEKSEIFDDQFSVERPDGSNFTLKIRSTKLEDSAMYFCASSAVGEQYFGPGTRLTVT.